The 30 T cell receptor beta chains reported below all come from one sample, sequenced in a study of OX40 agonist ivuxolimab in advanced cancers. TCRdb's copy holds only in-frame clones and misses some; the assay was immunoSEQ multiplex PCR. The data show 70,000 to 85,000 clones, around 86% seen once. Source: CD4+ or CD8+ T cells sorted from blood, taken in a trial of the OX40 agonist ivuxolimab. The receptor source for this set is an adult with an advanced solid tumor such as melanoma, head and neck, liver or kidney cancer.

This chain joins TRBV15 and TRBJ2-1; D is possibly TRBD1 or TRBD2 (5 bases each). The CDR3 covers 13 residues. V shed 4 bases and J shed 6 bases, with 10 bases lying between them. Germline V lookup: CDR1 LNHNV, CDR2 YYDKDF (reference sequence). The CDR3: CATSTGTGNEQFF. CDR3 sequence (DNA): TGTGCCACCAGCACAGGGACCGGCAATGAGCAGTTCTTC.

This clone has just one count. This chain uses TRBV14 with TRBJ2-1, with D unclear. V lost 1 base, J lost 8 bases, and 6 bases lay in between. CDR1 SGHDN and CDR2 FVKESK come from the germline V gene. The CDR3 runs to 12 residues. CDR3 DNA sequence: TGTGCCAGCAGCCAAGCTACGTATGAGCAGTTCTTC. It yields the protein CASSQATYEQFF.

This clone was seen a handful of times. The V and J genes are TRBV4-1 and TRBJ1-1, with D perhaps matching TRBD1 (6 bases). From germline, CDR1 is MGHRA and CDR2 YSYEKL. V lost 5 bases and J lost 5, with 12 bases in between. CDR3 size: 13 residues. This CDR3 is CASSLDRATEAFF. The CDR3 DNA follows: TGCGCCAGCAGCTTGGACAGAGCTACTGAAGCTTTCTTT.

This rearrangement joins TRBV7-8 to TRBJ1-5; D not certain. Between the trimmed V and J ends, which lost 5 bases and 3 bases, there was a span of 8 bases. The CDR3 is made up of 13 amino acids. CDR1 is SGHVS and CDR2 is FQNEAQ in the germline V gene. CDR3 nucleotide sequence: TGTGCCAGCAGCCTCGTAGACAATCAGCCCCAGCATTTT. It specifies CASSLVDNQPQHF. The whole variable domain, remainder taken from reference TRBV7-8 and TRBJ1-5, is GAGVSQSPRYKVAKRGQDVALRCDPISGHVSLFWYQQALGQGPEFLTYFQNEAQLDKSGLPSDRFFAERPEGSVSTLKIQRTQQEDSAVYLCASSLVDNQPQHFGDGTRLSIL.

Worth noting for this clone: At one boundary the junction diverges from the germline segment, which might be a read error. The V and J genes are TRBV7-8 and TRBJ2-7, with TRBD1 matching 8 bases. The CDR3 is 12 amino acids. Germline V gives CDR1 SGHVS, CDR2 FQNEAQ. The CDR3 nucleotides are TGTGCCAGCAGCTCAATTCGACAGGGGCCGTTCTTC. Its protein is CASSSIRQGPFF.

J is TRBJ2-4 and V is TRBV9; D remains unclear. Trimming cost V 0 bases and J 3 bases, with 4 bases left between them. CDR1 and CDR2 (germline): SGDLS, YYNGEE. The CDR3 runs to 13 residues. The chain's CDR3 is CASSVGDKNIQYF. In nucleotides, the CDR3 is TGTGCCAGCAGCGTAGGGGACAAAAACATTCAGTACTTC.

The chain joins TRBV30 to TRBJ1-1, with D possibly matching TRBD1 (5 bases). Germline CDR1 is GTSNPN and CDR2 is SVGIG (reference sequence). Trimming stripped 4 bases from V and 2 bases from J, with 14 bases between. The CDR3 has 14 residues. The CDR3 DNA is TGTGCCTGGATAGCGGCAGGGATCAACACTGAAGCTTTCTTT. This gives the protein CAWIAAGINTEAFF. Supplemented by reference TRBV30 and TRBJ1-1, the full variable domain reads SQTIHQWPATLVQPVGSPLSLECTVEGTSNPNLYWYRQAAGRGLQLLFYSVGIGQISSEVPQNLSASRPQDRQFILSSKKLLLSDSGFYLCAWIAAGINTEAFFGQGTRLTVV.

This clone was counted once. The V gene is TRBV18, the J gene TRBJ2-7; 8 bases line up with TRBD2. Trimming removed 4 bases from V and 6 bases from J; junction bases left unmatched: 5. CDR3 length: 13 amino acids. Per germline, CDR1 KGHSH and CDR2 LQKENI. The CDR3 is CASSQREPGEQYF. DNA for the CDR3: TGTGCCAGCTCACAGCGGGAGCCAGGCGAGCAGTACTTC.

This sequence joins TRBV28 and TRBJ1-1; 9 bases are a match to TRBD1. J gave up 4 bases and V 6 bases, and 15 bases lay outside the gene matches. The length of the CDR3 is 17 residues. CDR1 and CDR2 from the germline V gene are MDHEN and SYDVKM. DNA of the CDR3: TGTGCCAGCAGCCTTGGGACAGGGTCTCTTCTGGGCACTGAAGCTTTCTTT. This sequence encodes CASSLGTGSLLGTEAFF.

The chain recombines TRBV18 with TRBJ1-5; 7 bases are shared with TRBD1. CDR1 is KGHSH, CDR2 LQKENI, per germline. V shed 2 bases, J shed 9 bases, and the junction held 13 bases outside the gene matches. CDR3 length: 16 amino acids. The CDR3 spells CASSPNSGDRAGPQHF. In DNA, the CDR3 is TGTGCCAGCTCACCAAATTCAGGAGACAGGGCAGGGCCCCAGCATTTT.

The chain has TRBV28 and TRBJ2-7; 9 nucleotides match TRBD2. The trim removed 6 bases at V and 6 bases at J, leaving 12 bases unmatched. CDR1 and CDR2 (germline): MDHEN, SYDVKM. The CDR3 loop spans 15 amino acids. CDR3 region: CASSDLAGVLVEQYF. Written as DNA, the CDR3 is TGTGCCAGCAGCGATTTAGCGGGAGTCCTGGTCGAGCAGTACTTC.

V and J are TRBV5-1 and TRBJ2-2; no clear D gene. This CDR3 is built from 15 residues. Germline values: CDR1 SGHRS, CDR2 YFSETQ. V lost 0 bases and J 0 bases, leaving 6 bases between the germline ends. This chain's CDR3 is CASSLGATNTGELFF. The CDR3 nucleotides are TGCGCCAGCAGCTTGGGGGCGACGAACACCGGGGAGCTGTTTTTT.

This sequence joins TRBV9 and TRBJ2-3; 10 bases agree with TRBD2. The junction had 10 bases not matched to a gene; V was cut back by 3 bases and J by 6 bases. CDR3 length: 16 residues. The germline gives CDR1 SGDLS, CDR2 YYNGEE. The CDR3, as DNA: TGTGCCAGCAGCGCCGGGACTAGCGTTGGGTTGGATACGCAGTATTTT. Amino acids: CASSAGTSVGLDTQYF. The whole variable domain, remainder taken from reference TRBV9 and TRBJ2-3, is DSGVTQTPKHLITATGQRVTLRCSPRSGDLSVYWYQQSLDQGLQFLIQYYNGEERAKGNILERFSAQQFPDLHSELNLSSLELGDSALYFCASSAGTSVGLDTQYFGPGTRLTVL.

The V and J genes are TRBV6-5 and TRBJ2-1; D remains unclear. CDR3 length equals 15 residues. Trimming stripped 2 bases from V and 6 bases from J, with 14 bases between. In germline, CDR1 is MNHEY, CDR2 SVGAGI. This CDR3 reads CASSYRLLSRNEQFF. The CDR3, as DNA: TGTGCCAGCAGTTACAGGCTATTGAGCCGCAATGAGCAGTTCTTC.

CDR3 coding DNA: TGCAGCGGCGGACAGCGCAAAGGCATTCAGTACTTC. Its protein is CSGGQRKGIQYF. This chain links TRBV29-1 with TRBJ2-4, with D maybe TRBD1 (6 bases). Trimming cost V 7 bases and J 9 bases, with 16 bases left between them. Germline V gives CDR1 SQVTM, CDR2 ANQGSEA. This CDR3 comprises 12 residues.

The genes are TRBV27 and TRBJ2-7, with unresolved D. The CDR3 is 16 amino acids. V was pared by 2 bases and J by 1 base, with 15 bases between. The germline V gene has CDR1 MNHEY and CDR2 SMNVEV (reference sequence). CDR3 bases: TGTGCCAGCAGTTTAGGGATAGGGCGGAAGTCCTACGAGCAGTACTTC. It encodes CASSLGIGRKSYEQYF.

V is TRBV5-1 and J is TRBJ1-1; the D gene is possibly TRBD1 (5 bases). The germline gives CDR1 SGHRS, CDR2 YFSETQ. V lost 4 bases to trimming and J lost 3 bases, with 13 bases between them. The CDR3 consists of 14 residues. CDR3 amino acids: CASSPWGRDTEAFF. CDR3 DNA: TGCGCCAGCAGCCCCTGGGGCAGGGACACTGAAGCTTTCTTT.

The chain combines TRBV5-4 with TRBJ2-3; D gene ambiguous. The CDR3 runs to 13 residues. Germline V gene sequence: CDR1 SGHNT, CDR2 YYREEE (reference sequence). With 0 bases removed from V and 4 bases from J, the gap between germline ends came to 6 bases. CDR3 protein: CASSLDAPDTQYF. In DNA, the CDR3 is TGTGCCAGCAGCTTGGACGCGCCAGATACGCAGTATTTT.

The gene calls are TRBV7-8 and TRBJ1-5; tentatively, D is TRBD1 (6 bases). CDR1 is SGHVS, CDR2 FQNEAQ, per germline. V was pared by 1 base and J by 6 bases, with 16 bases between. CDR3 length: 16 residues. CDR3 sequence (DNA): TGTGCCAGCAGCTTAGAGGCGGGGGAGGGGGGTCAGCCCCAGCATTTT. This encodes CASSLEAGEGGQPQHF.

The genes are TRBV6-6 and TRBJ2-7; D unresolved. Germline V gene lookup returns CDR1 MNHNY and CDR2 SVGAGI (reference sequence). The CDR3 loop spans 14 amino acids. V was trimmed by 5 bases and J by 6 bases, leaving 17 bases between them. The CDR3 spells CASSHPAPPGEQYF. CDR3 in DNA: TGTGCCAGCAGTCACCCAGCCCCCCCGGGCGAGCAGTACTTC.

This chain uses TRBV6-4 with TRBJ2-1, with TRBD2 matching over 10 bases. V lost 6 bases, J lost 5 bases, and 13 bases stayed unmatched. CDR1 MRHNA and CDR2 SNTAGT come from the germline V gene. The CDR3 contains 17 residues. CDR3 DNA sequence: TGTGCCAGCAGCCGCGGGCTCCTAGCGGGAGAGAACAATGAGCAGTTCTTC. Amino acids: CASSRGLLAGENNEQFF.

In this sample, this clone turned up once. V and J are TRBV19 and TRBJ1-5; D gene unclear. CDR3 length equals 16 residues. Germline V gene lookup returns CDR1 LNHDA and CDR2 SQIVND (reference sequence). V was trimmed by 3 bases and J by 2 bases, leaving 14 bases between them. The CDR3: CASSMFGGPGNQPQHF. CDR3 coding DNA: TGTGCCAGTAGTATGTTCGGAGGGCCCGGCAATCAGCCCCAGCATTTT.

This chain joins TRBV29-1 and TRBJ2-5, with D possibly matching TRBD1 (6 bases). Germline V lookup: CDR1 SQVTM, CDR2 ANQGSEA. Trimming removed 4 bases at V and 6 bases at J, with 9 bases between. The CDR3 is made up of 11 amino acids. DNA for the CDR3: TGCAGCGTTGGAGGACAGCAGACCCAGTACTTC. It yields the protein CSVGGQQTQYF.

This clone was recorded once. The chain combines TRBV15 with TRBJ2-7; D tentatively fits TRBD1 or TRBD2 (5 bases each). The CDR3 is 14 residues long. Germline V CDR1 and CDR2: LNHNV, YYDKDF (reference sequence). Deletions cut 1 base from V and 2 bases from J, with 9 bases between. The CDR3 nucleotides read TGTGCCACCAGCAGAGGTAGGGGAGCCTACGAGCAGTACTTC. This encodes CATSRGRGAYEQYF. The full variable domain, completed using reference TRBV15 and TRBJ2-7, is DAMVIQNPRYQVTQFGKPVTLSCSQTLNHNVMYWYQQKSSQAPKLLFHYYDKDFNNEADTPDNFQSRRPNTSFCFLDIRSPGLGDTAMYLCATSRGRGAYEQYFGPGTRLTVT.

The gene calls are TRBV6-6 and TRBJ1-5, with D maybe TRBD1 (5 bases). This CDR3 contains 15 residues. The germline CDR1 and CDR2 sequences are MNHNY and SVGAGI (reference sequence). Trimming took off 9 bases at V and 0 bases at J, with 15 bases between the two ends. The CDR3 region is CASKPGLYSNQPQHF. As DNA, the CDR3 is TGTGCCAGTAAACCGGGACTCTATAGCAATCAGCCCCAGCATTTT.

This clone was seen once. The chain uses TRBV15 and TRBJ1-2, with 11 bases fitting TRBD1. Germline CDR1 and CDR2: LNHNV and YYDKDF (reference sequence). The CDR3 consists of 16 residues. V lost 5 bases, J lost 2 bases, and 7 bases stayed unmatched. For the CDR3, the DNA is TGTGCCACCAGCCAAGGACAGGGGGCTCTGAACTATGGCTACACCTTC. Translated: CATSQGQGALNYGYTF.

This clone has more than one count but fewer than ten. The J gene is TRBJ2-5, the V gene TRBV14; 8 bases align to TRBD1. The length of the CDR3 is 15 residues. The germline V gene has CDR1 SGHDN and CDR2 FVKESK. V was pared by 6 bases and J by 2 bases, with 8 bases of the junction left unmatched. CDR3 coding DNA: TGTGCCAGCAGTACGAGACAGGGGCCGCAAGAGACCCAGTACTTC. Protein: CASSTRQGPQETQYF.

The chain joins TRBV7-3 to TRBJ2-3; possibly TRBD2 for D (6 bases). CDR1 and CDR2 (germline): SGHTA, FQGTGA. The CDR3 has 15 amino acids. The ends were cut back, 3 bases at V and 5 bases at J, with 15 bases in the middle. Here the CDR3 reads CASSFNGLSQDTQYF. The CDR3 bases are TGTGCCAGCAGCTTCAACGGACTATCCCAAGATACGCAGTATTTT.

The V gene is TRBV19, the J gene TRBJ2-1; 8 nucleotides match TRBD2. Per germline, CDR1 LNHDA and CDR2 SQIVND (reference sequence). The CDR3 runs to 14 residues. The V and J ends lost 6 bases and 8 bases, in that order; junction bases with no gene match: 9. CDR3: CASRLSGGGYEQFF. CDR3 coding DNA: TGTGCCAGTAGGTTAAGCGGGGGTGGGTATGAGCAGTTCTTC.

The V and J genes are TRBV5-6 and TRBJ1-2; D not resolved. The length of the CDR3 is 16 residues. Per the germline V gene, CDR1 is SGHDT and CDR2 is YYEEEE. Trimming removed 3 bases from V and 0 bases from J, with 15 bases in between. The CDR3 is CASSYSQAYPNYGYTF. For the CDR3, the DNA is TGTGCCAGCAGCTACAGCCAGGCCTATCCTAACTATGGCTACACCTTC.